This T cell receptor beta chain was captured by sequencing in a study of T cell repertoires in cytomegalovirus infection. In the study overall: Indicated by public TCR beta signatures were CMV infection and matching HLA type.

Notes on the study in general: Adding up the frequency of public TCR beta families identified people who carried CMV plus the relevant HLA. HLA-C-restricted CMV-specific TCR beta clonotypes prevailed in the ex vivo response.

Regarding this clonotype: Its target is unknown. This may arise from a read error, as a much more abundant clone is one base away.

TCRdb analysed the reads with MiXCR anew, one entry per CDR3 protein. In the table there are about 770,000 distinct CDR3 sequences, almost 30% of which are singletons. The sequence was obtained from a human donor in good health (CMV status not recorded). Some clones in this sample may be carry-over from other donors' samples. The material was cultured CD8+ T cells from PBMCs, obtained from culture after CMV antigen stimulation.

The CDR3 nucleotides read TGTGCCAGCAGCTTGGTTAGGCTAAACACCACAGATACGCAGTATTTT. Its translation is CASSLVRLNTTDTQYF. The V and J genes are TRBV5-4 and TRBJ2-3; no reliable D call. The CDR3 loop spans 16 amino acids. Between the trimmed V and J ends, which lost 0 bases and 2 bases, there was a span of 13 bases. CDR1 is SGHNT and CDR2 is YYREEE in the germline V gene (reference sequence).